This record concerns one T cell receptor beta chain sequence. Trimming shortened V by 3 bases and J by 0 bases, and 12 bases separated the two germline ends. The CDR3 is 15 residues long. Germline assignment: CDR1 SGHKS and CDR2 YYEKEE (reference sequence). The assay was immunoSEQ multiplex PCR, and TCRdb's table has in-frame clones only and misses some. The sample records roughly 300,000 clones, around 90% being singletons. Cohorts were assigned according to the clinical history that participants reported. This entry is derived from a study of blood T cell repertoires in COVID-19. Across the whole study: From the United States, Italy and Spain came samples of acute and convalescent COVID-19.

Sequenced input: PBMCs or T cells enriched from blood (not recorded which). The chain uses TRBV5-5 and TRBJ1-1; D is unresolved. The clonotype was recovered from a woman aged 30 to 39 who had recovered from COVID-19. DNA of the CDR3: TGTGCCAGCAGCTCTCGTACAAACATGAACACTGAAGCTTTCTTT. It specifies CASSSRTNMNTEAFF.